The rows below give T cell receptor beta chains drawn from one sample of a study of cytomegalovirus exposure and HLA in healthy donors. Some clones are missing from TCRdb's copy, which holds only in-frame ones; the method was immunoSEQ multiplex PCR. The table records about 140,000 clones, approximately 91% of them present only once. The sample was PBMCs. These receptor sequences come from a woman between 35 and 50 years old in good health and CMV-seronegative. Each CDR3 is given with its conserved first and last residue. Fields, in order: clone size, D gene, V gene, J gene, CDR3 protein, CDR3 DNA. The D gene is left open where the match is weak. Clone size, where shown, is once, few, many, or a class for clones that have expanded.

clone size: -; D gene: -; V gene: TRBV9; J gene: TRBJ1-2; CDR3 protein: CASSVGWGKSYGYTF; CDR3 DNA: TGTGCCAGCAGCGTAGGTTGGGGCAAGAGCTATGGCTACACCTTC
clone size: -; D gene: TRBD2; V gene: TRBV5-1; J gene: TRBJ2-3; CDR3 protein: CASSQSGGGDTQYF; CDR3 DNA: TGCGCCAGCAGTCAAAGCGGGGGCGGAGATACGCAGTATTTT
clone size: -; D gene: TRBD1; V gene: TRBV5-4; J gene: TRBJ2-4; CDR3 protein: CASSKTGEDQYF; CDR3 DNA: TGTGCCAGCAGCAAGACAGGGGAGGATCAGTACTTC
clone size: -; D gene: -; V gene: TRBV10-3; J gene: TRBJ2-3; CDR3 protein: CAISGGRMVAGPDTQYF; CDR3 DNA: TGTGCCATCAGTGGGGGCCGTATGGTAGCAGGTCCAGATACGCAGTATTTT
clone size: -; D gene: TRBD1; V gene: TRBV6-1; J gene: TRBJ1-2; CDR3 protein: CASSDRTGSPSGGYTF; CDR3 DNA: TGTGCCAGCAGTGATAGGACAGGGTCACCAAGCGGTGGCTACACCTTC
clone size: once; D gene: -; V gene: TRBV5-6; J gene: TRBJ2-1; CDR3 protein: CASSLIGGNNEQFF; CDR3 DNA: TGTGCCAGCAGCTTAATCGGGGGAAACAATGAGCAGTTCTTC
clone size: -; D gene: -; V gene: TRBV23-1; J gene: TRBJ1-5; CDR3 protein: CATRLSNQPQHF; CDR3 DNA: TGCGCCACTCGACTAAGCAATCAGCCCCAGCATTTT
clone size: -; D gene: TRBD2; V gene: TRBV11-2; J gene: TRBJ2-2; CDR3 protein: CASSLAGGGPGELFF; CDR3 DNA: TGTGCCAGCAGCTTAGCGGGAGGGGGACCTGGGGAGCTGTTTTTT
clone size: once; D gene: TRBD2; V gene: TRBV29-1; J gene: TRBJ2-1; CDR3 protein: CSVEGREGLDEQFF; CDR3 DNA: TGCAGCGTAGAAGGGCGGGAGGGCCTCGATGAGCAGTTCTTC
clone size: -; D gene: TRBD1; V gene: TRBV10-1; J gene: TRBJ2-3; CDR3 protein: CASRPGQGTDTQYF; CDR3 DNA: TGCGCCAGCAGGCCGGGACAGGGCACAGATACGCAGTATTTT
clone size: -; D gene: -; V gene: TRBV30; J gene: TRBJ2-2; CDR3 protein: CAWSVGPNTGELFF; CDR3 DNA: TGTGCCTGGAGTGTTGGCCCGAACACCGGGGAGCTGTTTTTT
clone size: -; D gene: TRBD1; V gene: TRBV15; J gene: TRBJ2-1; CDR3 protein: CATSSRIRQGTYNEQFF; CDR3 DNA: TGTGCCACCAGCAGCAGAATTCGACAGGGCACCTACAATGAGCAGTTCTTC
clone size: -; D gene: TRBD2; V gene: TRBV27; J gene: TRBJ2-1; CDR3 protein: CASSPTPRTSGTLYNEQFF; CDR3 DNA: TGTGCCAGCAGTCCTACCCCTCGGACTAGCGGAACCCTCTACAATGAGCAGTTCTTC
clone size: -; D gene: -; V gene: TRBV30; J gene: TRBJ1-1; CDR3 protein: CAWRVRSGTEAFF; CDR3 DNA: TGCGCCTGGAGGGTAAGGTCGGGCACTGAAGCTTTCTTT
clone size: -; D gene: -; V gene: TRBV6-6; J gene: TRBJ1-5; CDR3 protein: CASSSLALANQPQHF; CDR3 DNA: TGTGCCAGCAGTTCCCTGGCCCTCGCCAACCAGCCCCAGCATTTT
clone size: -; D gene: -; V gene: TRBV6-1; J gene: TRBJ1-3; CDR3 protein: CASSEAHGGSSGNTIYF; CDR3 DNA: TGTGCCAGCAGTGAAGCGCACGGGGGGAGCTCTGGAAACACCATATATTTT
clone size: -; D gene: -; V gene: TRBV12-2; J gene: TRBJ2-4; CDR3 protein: CASRLVWTSGSNWKNIQYF; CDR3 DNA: TGTGCAAGTCGCTTAGTTTGGACTAGCGGGAGTAACTGGAAAAACATTCAGTACTTC
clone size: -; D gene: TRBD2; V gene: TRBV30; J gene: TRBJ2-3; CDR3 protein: CAWSAGLAGMTDTQYF; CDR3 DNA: TGTGCCTGGAGTGCCGGGCTAGCGGGAATGACAGATACGCAGTATTTT
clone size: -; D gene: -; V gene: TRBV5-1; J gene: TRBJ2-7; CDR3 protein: CASSPGPQGYEQYF; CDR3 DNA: TGCGCCAGCAGCCCGGGCCCACAGGGCTACGAGCAGTACTTC
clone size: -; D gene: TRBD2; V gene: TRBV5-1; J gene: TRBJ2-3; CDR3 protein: CASSGTSHVSTDTQYF; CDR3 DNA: TGCGCCAGCAGCGGGACTAGCCACGTTAGCACAGATACGCAGTATTTT
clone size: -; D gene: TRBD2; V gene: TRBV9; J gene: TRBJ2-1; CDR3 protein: CASTSRLAGGTWGEQFF; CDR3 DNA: TGTGCCAGCACCTCTAGACTAGCGGGAGGGACATGGGGTGAGCAGTTCTTC
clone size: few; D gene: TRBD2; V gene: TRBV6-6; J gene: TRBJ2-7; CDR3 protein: CASSYTFSGSSYEQYF; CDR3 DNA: TGTGCCAGCAGTTACACCTTTAGCGGGAGCTCCTACGAGCAGTACTTC
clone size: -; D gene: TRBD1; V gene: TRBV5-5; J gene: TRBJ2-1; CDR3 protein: CASSLGQGDEQFF; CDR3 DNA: TGTGCCAGCAGCTTGGGACAGGGCGATGAGCAGTTCTTC
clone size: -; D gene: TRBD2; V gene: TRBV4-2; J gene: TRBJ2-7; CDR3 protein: CASSQWASGYEQYF; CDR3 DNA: TGTGCCAGCAGCCAGTGGGCTAGCGGCTACGAGCAGTACTTC
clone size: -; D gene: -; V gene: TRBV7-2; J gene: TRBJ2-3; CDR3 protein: CASSLHDRYSPTDTQYF; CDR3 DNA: TGTGCCAGCAGCTTACATGACAGATACTCCCCCACAGATACGCAGTATTTT
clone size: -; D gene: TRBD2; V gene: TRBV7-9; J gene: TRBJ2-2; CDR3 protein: CASSSRLAGNTGELFF; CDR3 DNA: TGTGCCAGCAGCTCCCGACTAGCGGGTAACACCGGGGAGCTGTTTTTT
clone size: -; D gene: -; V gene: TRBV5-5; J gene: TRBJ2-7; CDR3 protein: CASSLAFQVSYEQYF; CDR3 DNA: TGTGCCAGCAGCTTGGCTTTTCAGGTCTCCTACGAGCAGTACTTC
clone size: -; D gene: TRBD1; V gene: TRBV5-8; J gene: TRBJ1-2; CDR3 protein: CASSSALFRQGLGYTF; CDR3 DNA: TGTGCCAGCAGCTCGGCCCTTTTTAGACAGGGCCTCGGCTACACCTTC
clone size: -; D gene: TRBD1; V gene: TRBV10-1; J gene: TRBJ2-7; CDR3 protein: CASSESGTDRYEQYF; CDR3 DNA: TGCGCCAGCAGTGAGAGTGGGACAGATCGCTACGAGCAGTACTTC
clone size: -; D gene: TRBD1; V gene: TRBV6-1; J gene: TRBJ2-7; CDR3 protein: CASGVDRGYEQYF; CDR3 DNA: TGTGCCAGCGGTGTTGACAGGGGCTACGAGCAGTACTTC
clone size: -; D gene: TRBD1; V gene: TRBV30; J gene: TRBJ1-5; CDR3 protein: CAWSVGQGNQPQHF; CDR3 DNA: TGTGCCTGGAGTGTCGGACAGGGGAATCAGCCCCAGCATTTT
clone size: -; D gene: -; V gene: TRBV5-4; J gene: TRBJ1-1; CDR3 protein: CASSSTQGPGTEAFF; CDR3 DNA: TGTGCCAGCAGCTCGACCCAGGGGCCAGGCACTGAAGCTTTCTTT
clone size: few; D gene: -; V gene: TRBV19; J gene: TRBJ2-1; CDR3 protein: CASSRVAQGEQFF; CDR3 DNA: TGTGCCAGTAGTAGGGTAGCCCAGGGTGAGCAGTTCTTC
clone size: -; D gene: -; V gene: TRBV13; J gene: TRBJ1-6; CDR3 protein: CASSLGLQGNSPLHF; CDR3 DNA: TGTGCCAGCAGCTTAGGCCTACAGGGTAATTCACCCCTCCACTTT
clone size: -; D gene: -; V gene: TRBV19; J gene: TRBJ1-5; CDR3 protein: CASSIDEGNQPQHF; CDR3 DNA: TGTGCCAGTAGTATAGATGAGGGTAATCAGCCCCAGCATTTT
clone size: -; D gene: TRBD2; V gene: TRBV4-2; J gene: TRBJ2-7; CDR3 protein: CASSQVPTSGIYEQYF; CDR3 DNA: TGTGCCAGCAGCCAGGTACCGACTAGCGGGATCTACGAGCAGTACTTC
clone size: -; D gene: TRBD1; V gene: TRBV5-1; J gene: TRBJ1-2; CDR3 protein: CASSLAGQGELGYTF; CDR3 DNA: TGCGCCAGCAGCTTGGCGGGACAGGGGGAGCTTGGCTACACCTTC
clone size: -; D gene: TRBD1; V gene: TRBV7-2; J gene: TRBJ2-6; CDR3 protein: CASSPRDRVSSGANVLTF; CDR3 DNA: TGTGCCAGCAGCCCCCGGGACAGGGTGAGCTCTGGGGCCAACGTCCTGACTTTC
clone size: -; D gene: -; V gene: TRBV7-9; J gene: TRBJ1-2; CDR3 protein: CSSSLAAGDYGYTF; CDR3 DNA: TGTTCCAGCAGCTTAGCCGCAGGGGACTATGGCTACACCTTC
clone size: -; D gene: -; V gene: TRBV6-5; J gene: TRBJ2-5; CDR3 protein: CASSQSSVETQYF; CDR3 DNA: TGTGCCAGCAGCCAATCGTCGGTAGAGACCCAGTACTTC
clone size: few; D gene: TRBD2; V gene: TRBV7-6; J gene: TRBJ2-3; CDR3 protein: CASSLTSGRGTDTQYF; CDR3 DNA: TGTGCCAGCAGCTTGACTAGCGGGAGGGGCACAGATACGCAGTATTTT
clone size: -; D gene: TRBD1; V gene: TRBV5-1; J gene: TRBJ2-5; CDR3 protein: CASSSTGAGLYF; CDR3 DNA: TGCGCCAGCAGCTCGACAGGGGCTGGGTTGTACTTC
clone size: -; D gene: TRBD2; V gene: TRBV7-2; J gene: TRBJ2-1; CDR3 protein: CASSLGLADEQFF; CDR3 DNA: TGTGCCAGCAGCTTGGGACTAGCAGATGAGCAGTTCTTC
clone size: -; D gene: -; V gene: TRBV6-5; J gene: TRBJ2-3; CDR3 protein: CASTPSGTDTQYF; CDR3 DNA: TGTGCCAGCACGCCTAGCGGCACAGATACGCAGTATTTT
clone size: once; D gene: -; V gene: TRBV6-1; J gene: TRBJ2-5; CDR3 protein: CASSEAPNGIGETQYF; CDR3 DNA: TGTGCCAGCAGTGAAGCTCCTAACGGGATAGGAGAGACCCAGTACTTC
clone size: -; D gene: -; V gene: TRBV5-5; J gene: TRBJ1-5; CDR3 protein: CASSADSLSNQPQHF; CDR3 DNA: TGTGCCAGCAGCGCGGACAGCCTTAGCAATCAGCCCCAGCATTTT
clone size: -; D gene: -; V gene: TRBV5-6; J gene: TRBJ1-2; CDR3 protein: CASSKTLGQGDYGYTF; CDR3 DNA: TGTGCCAGCAGCAAAACCTTGGGACAAGGTGACTATGGCTACACCTTC
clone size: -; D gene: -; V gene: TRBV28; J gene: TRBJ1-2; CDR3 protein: CASSSPGLLFYGYTF; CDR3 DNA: TGTGCCAGCAGCTCCCCGGGATTGCTCTTCTATGGCTACACCTTC
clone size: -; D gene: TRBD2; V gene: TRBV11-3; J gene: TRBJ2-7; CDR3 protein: CASSLGTSGPGYEQYF; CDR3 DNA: TGTGCCAGCAGCTTGGGGACTAGCGGACCAGGTTACGAGCAGTACTTC
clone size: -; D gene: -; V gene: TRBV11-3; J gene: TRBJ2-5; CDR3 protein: CASSPPVGETQYF; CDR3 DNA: TGTGCCAGCAGCCCACCAGTTGGAGAGACCCAGTACTTC
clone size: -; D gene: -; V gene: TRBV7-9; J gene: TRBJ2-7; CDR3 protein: CASSHPVDRKYF; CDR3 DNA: TGTGCCAGCAGCCATCCTGTCGACAGGAAGTACTTC
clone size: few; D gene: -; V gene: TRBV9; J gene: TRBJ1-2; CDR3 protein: CASEGLANYGYTF; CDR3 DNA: TGTGCCAGCGAGGGACTAGCTAACTATGGCTACACCTTC
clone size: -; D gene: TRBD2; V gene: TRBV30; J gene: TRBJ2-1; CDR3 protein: CAWNQKTSGLTEQFF; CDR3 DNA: TGTGCCTGGAATCAAAAGACTAGCGGGCTCACTGAGCAGTTCTTC